These 26 T cell receptor beta chains were all obtained from the same sample, sequenced in a study of blood T cell repertoires in COVID-19. Method: immunoSEQ multiplex PCR; TCRdb's copy keeps in-frame clones and lacks some. The sample lists 150,000 or so clones, 70% to 85% seen once, with 7% to 10% in the top ten. The sequenced sample was PBMCs or T cells enriched from blood (not recorded which). The receptor set was obtained from a man aged 45-65 years who had recovered from COVID-19.

The chain joins TRBV27 to TRBJ1-3; 8 nucleotides align to TRBD1. Germline V CDR1 and CDR2: MNHEY, SMNVEV (reference sequence). Trimming at V came to 3 bases and at J to 0 bases, leaving 1 base not matched to a gene. This CDR3 is built from 15 residues. The CDR3 is CASSFTGGSGNTIYF. The CDR3 DNA is TGTGCCAGCAGTTTTACAGGGGGCTCTGGAAACACCATATATTTT.

The rearrangement uses TRBV6-6 and TRBJ1-5; 9 bases are a match to TRBD1. Trimming at V came to 5 bases and at J to 6 bases, leaving 14 bases not matched to a gene. The CDR3 is 17 residues long. Germline assignment: CDR1 MNHNY and CDR2 SVGAGI (reference sequence). The CDR3 protein is CASSLHVRGQGRQPQHF. Here the CDR3 DNA reads TGTGCCAGCAGTCTCCATGTCCGGGGACAGGGTCGTCAGCCCCAGCATTTT.

The rearrangement joins TRBV10-1 to TRBJ1-5; D possibly corresponds to TRBD1 (6 bases). V was cut by 9 bases and J by 0 bases, with 12 bases left in between. The CDR3 loop spans 14 amino acids. Germline V gene data show CDR1 as WNHNN and CDR2 as SYGVQD (reference sequence). The CDR3 loop is CARGGGRSNQPQHF. The CDR3 nucleotides read TGCGCCAGAGGGGGGGGACGTAGCAATCAGCCCCAGCATTTT.

The chain carries TRBV10-2 and TRBJ1-6; possible D gene TRBD1, 6 bases. This CDR3 has 14 residues. Germline V lookup: CDR1 WSHSY, CDR2 SAAADI. Trimming shortened V by 2 bases and J by 4 bases, and 6 bases separated the two germline ends. The CDR3 sequence: CASSEQGYNSPLHF. CDR3 nucleotides: TGCGCCAGCAGTGAGCAGGGGTATAATTCACCCCTCCACTTT.

This clone turned up a few times. The gene calls are TRBV7-3 and TRBJ1-2; TRBD1 matches 8 bases. Germline loops: CDR1 SGHTA, CDR2 FQGTGA. The CDR3 contains 15 residues. V gave up 5 bases and J gave up 7 bases; unmatched junction bases: 12. The CDR3 is CASSESDREKGGYTF. The CDR3 DNA reads as TGTGCCAGCAGCGAGTCGGACAGGGAAAAGGGTGGCTACACCTTC.

CDR3 nucleotides: TGTGCCAGCAGCCAAGGCGGGACAGGCTCTGGAAACACCATATATTTT. Amino acids: CASSQGGTGSGNTIYF. The chain recombines TRBV5-6 with TRBJ1-3; 8 positions agree with TRBD1. Germline V gene sequence: CDR1 SGHDT, CDR2 YYEEEE. The V and J ends lost 4 bases and 0 bases, in that order; junction bases with no gene match: 6. The CDR3 runs 16 residues.

The CDR3 is CATSIGTVGTEAFF. The CDR3 region has the DNA TGTGCCACCAGCATTGGGACAGTTGGCACTGAAGCTTTCTTT. The genes are TRBV15 and TRBJ1-1; TRBD1 aligns across 7 bases. CDR1 LNHNV and CDR2 YYDKDF come from the germline V gene (reference sequence). The CDR3 runs 14 residues. J lost 4 bases, V lost 4 bases, and 6 bases had no gene match.

This clone was seen a handful of times. The chain is built from TRBV5-1 and TRBJ1-1; 8 nucleotides agree with TRBD1. Germline V gene sequence: CDR1 SGHRS, CDR2 YFSETQ. With V trimmed by 1 base and J by 0 bases, 11 bases remained unmatched. The CDR3 is 18 residues long. The CDR3 DNA reads as TGCGCCAGCAGCTTGTTTGGGGCAGGGGGCCCAATGAACACTGAAGCTTTCTTT. Protein: CASSLFGAGGPMNTEAFF.

The chain couples TRBV30 to TRBJ1-2, with unresolved D. The germline CDR1 and CDR2 sequences are GTSNPN and SVGIG (reference sequence). This CDR3 has 12 residues. V was trimmed by 0 bases and J by 6 bases, leaving 8 bases between them. The CDR3 spells CAWSVRGNGYTF. The CDR3 DNA follows: TGTGCCTGGAGTGTACGAGGGAATGGCTACACCTTC.

This chain joins TRBV5-1 and TRBJ2-3, with 10 bases identical to TRBD2. The V gene's germline CDR1 is SGHRS and CDR2 YFSETQ. V trimming: 4 bases; J trimming: 7 bases; junction bases outside the gene matches: 9. There are 15 residues in the CDR3. The CDR3 region is CASSPGASGGHTQYF. CDR3 bases: TGCGCCAGCAGCCCGGGCGCTAGCGGGGGCCATACGCAGTATTTT.

The chain couples TRBV6-2 or TRBV6-3 to TRBJ1-2; TRBD1 might be the D (5 bases). V lost 0 bases, J lost 4 bases, and 9 bases lay in between. CDR3 length: 14 residues. Germline V gives CDR1 MNHEY, CDR2 SVGEGT. Here the CDR3 DNA reads TGTGCCAGCAGTTACTCCGGGAGGGGCTATGGCTACACCTTC. This encodes CASSYSGRGYGYTF.

V usage is TRBV6-1 and J usage is TRBJ2-3, with 9 positions matching TRBD1. Germline trimming cut 3 bases from V and 1 base from J; bases unmatched to any gene: 5. CDR3 length equals 16 residues. Per the germline V gene, CDR1 is MNHNS and CDR2 is SASEGT. The chain's CDR3 is CASSERTGDGTDTQYF. The CDR3, as DNA: TGTGCCAGCAGTGAGAGGACAGGGGATGGCACAGATACGCAGTATTTT.

The chain employs TRBV27 and TRBJ1-6; 7 bases align to TRBD1. Germline values: CDR1 MNHEY, CDR2 SMNVEV (reference sequence). The CDR3 is 17 amino acids. Trimming cost V 7 bases and J 0 bases; bases outside gene matches: 9. The CDR3 bases are TGTGCCAGCACCCCTGAGGGGGCGAGCTCCTATAATTCACCCCTCCACTTT. Translating gives CASTPEGASSYNSPLHF.

The chain couples TRBV4-1 to TRBJ1-1; D ambiguous. Trimming removed 2 bases at V and 2 bases at J, with 6 bases between. Germline V CDR1 and CDR2: MGHRA, YSYEKL. The CDR3 extends over 13 amino acids. The CDR3 DNA follows: TGCGCCAGCAGCCAAATGTATAACACTGAAGCTTTCTTT. Its protein product is CASSQMYNTEAFF.

The chain is built from TRBV7-8 and TRBJ1-5; 10 bases align to TRBD1. The length of the CDR3 is 16 residues. V gave up 4 bases and J gave up 6 bases; unmatched junction bases: 9. CDR1 is SGHVS and CDR2 is FQNEAQ in the germline V gene. The CDR3 is CASSSRDRGWGQPQHF. CDR3 bases: TGTGCCAGCAGCTCCCGGGACAGGGGTTGGGGTCAGCCCCAGCATTTT. Full variable domain (outside the CDR3, taken from reference TRBV7-8 and TRBJ1-5): GAGVSQSPRYKVAKRGQDVALRCDPISGHVSLFWYQQALGQGPEFLTYFQNEAQLDKSGLPSDRFFAERPEGSVSTLKIQRTQQEDSAVYLCASSSRDRGWGQPQHFGDGTRLSIL.

Only a few counts were recorded for this clone. The chain carries TRBV5-1 and TRBJ2-1; D may be TRBD2 (6 bases). CDR3 size: 16 residues. Germline CDR1 is SGHRS and CDR2 is YFSETQ. Trimming stripped 0 bases from V and 0 bases from J, with 10 bases between. The CDR3 here is CASSLGGDPSYNEQFF. The CDR3 DNA is TGCGCCAGCAGCTTGGGGGGGGACCCCTCCTACAATGAGCAGTTCTTC.

This clone has a single count. V gene TRBV5-1 combines with J gene TRBJ1-6; 7 nucleotides agree with TRBD1. This CDR3 has 15 residues. Germline V gene data show CDR1 as SGHRS and CDR2 as YFSETQ. J lost 10 bases, V lost 2 bases, and 9 bases had no gene match. The CDR3: CASSLNTGDGSPLHF. CDR3 in DNA: TGCGCCAGCAGCTTAAACACAGGGGACGGGTCACCCCTCCACTTT.

The rearrangement uses TRBV9 and TRBJ2-5; weak D call: TRBD2 (7 bases). Germline V lookup: CDR1 SGDLS, CDR2 YYNGEE. The CDR3 is 14 residues long. Trimming removed 4 bases at V and 4 bases at J, with 14 bases between. The CDR3: CASSPRGGAETQYF. CDR3 nucleotide sequence: TGTGCCAGCAGCCCGCGCGGGGGCGCAGAGACCCAGTACTTC.

There are a few counts of this clone. This chain joins TRBV4-3 and TRBJ2-7; D possibly corresponds to TRBD1 (5 bases). Looked up from germline, CDR1 is LGHNA and CDR2 is YSLEER. V was shortened by 0 bases and J by 0 bases, with 9 bases between the two germline ends. The CDR3 consists of 15 residues. The CDR3 region has the DNA TGCGCCAGCAGCCAAGACAGGGTGAGCTCCTACGAGCAGTACTTC. Amino acids: CASSQDRVSSYEQYF.

This chain uses TRBV6-5 with TRBJ1-1; TRBD1 might be the D (5 bases). V lost 6 bases, J lost 0 bases, and 8 bases lay in between. Per the germline V gene, CDR1 is MNHEY and CDR2 is SVGAGI. CDR3 size: 13 residues. The CDR3 sequence: CASSRQLNTEAFF. CDR3 DNA: TGTGCCAGCAGCAGACAGCTGAACACTGAAGCTTTCTTT.

The V gene is TRBV19, the J gene TRBJ2-7; 8 nucleotides agree with TRBD1. Trimming took 5 bases from V and 2 from J; bases not matched to a gene: 5. This CDR3 has 14 amino acids. Germline V gives CDR1 LNHDA, CDR2 SQIVND (reference sequence). CDR3: CASSPRTGPYEQYF. CDR3 bases: TGTGCCAGTAGTCCGCGGACAGGGCCCTACGAGCAGTACTTC.

This sequence joins TRBV7-8 and TRBJ2-6, with no clear D. This CDR3 contains 15 residues. The germline CDR1 and CDR2 sequences are SGHVS and FQNEAQ. The V end was cut by 3 bases, the J end by 0 bases, with 6 bases between. Here the CDR3 reads CASSLTSSGANVLTF. CDR3 DNA sequence: TGTGCCAGCAGCTTGACATCCTCTGGGGCCAACGTCCTGACTTTC.

This clone was counted a single time. The chain employs TRBV27 and TRBJ2-6; TRBD2 matches 12 bases. Looked up from germline, CDR1 is MNHEY and CDR2 is SMNVEV (reference sequence). CDR3 length: 17 residues. V shed 5 bases and J 0 bases; nucleotides not matched to a gene: 2. This CDR3 is CASSPLAGGSGANVLTF. The CDR3 nucleotides read TGTGCCAGCAGTCCACTAGCGGGGGGCTCTGGGGCCAACGTCCTGACTTTC.

The chain carries TRBV5-1 and TRBJ1-2; TRBD1 matches 12 bases. Germline V gene lookup returns CDR1 SGHRS and CDR2 YFSETQ. The CDR3 is 14 residues long. Trimming at V came to 6 bases and at J to 6 bases, leaving 6 bases not matched to a gene. CDR3 sequence (DNA): TGCGCCAGCACCGGGACAGGGGGCGCAAATGGCTACACCTTC. This encodes CASTGTGGANGYTF.

The chain employs TRBV7-9 and TRBJ1-4, with TRBD1 as a possible D gene (5 bases). The V and J ends lost 5 bases and 6 bases respectively, with 16 bases between them. The germline V gene encodes CDR1 SEHNR and CDR2 FQNEAQ (reference sequence). The CDR3 has 15 amino acids. In nucleotides, the CDR3 is TGTGCCAGCAGCCAACTTAGTGGGGCGGATGAAAAACTGTTTTTT. The encoded protein is CASSQLSGADEKLFF.

The chain combines TRBV6-4 with TRBJ1-2; TRBD1 agrees at 9 bases. Trimming removed 4 bases from V and 8 bases from J; junction bases left unmatched: 5. The CDR3 runs to 13 residues. The germline CDR1 and CDR2 sequences are MRHNA and SNTAGT. CDR3 DNA: TGTGCCAGCAGTGGGGACAGGGATCGCGGCTACACCTTC. This encodes CASSGDRDRGYTF.